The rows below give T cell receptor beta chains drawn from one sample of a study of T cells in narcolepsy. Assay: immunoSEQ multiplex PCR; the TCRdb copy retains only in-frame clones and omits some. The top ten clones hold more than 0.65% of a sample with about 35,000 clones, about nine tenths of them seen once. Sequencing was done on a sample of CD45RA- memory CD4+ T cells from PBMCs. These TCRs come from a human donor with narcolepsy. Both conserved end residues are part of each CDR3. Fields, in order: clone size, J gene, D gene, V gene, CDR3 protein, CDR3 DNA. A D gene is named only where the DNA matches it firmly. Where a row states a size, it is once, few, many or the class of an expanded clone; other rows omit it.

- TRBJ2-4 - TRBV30 CAWSVRGLGIAKNIQYF TGTGCCTGGAGTGTACGGGGGTTAGGGATTGCCAAAAACATTCAGTACTTC
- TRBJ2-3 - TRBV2 CASRRGRLDTDTQYF TGTGCCAGCCGCCGGGGGCGACTTGACACAGATACGCAGTATTTT
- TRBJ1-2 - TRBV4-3 CASSQEGQGKGYTF TGCGCCAGCAGCCAAGAGGGGCAGGGTAAGGGCTACACCTTC
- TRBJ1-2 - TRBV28 CASRPGGGYGYTF TGTGCCAGCAGACCCGGAGGGGGTTATGGCTACACCTTC
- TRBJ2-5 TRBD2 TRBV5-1 CASSLLGTSGRASGETQYF TGCGCCAGCAGCCTCCTTGGGACTAGCGGGAGGGCCTCAGGGGAGACCCAGTACTTC
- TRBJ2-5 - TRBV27 CASSFRTDYQETQYF TGTGCCAGCAGTTTCCGGACAGACTACCAAGAGACCCAGTACTTC
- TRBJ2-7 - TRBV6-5 CASSYSDEQYF TGTGCCAGCAGTTACTCGGACGAGCAGTACTTC
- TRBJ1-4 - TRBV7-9 CASSLGGTAATNEKLFF TGTGCCAGCAGCTTAGGGGGGACGGCGGCAACTAATGAAAAACTGTTTTTT
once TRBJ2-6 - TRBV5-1 CASSFAGSSGANVLTF TGCGCCAGCAGCTTCGCAGGGAGCTCTGGGGCCAACGTCCTGACTTTC
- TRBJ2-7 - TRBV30 CAWGTAVKYF TGTGCCTGGGGGACCGCCGTTAAGTACTTC
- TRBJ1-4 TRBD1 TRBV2 CASSGGTGGDEKLFF TGTGCCAGCAGTGGTGGGACAGGGGGGGATGAAAAACTGTTTTTT
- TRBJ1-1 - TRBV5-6 CASSLVARGTMNTEAFF TGTGCCAGCAGCTTGGTGGCGAGGGGGACGATGAACACTGAAGCTTTCTTT
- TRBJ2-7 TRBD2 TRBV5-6 CASSSRLAGFYEQYF TGTGCCAGCAGCTCTCGGTTAGCGGGATTCTACGAGCAGTACTTC
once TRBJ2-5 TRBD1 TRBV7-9 CASSLGQYQQETQYF TGTGCCAGCAGCTTGGGACAGTACCAACAAGAGACCCAGTACTTC
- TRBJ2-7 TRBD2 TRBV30 CAWSRSGRGDEQYF TGTGCCTGGAGTAGGAGCGGGAGGGGAGACGAGCAGTACTTC
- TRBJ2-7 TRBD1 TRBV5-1 CASSLGAGSGGPGTGRHEQYF TGCGCCAGCAGCTTGGGCGCGGGATCGGGCGGACCCGGGACAGGTCGGCACGAGCAGTACTTC
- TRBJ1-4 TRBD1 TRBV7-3 CASSLTGGAGEKLFF TGTGCCAGCAGCTTAACAGGGGGCGCGGGTGAAAAACTGTTTTTT
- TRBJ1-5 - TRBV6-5 CASSLQGGRNQPQHF TGTGCCAGCAGTTTACAGGGAGGTCGCAATCAGCCCCAGCATTTT
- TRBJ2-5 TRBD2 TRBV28 CASSLRSGRERMGTQYF TGTGCCAGCAGTCTGCGCTCGGGGCGGGAGAGAATGGGGACCCAGTACTTC
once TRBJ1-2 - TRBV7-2 CASSLGAPPNYGYTF TGTGCCAGCAGCTTAGGGGCACCTCCTAACTATGGCTACACCTTC
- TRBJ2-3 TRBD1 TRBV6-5 CASSYLNRGNTQYF TGTGCCAGCAGTTACTTGAACAGGGGAAATACGCAGTATTTT
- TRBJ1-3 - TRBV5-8 CASSFDPDSGNTIYF TGTGCCAGCAGTTTTGATCCGGACTCTGGAAACACCATATATTTT
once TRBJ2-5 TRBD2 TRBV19 CASSALAGGRETQYF TGTGCCAGTAGTGCACTAGCGGGAGGTCGGGAGACCCAGTACTTC
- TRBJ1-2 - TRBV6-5 CASSGGVDYGYTF TGTGCCAGCTCCGGAGGGGTGGACTATGGCTACACCTTC
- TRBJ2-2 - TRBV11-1 CASSLSRERTGELFF TGTGCCAGCAGCTTAAGCCGGGAGCGAACCGGGGAGCTGTTTTTT
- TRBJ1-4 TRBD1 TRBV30 CAWGSGTGFRKLFF TGTGCCTGGGGCTCCGGGACAGGGTTTCGAAAACTGTTTTTT
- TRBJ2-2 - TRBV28 CASSLQRYTGELFF TGTGCCAGCAGTTTACAGCGATACACCGGGGAGCTGTTTTTT
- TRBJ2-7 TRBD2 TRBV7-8 CASSLAPLAGAISYEQYF TGTGCCAGCAGCTTAGCGCCACTAGCGGGGGCGATCTCCTACGAGCAGTACTTC
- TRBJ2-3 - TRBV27 CASRLEVSTDTQYF TGTGCCAGCAGACTGGAGGTTAGCACAGATACGCAGTATTTT
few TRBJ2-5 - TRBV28 CASSFPGQGETQYF TGTGCCAGCAGTTTTCCGGGCCAAGGGGAGACCCAGTACTTC
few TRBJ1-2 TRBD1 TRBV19 CASSIRDRDFTF TGTGCCAGTAGTATTAGGGACAGGGATTTCACCTTC
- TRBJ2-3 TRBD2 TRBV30 CAWAAGAVYTQYF TGTGCCTGGGCAGCGGGAGCGGTATATACGCAGTATTTT
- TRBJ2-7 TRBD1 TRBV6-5 CASSVGQGGYEQYF TGTGCCAGCAGCGTCGGACAGGGTGGGTACGAGCAGTACTTC
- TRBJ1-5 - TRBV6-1 CASSENGNSNQPQHF TGTGCCAGCAGTGAAAACGGGAATAGCAATCAGCCCCAGCATTTT
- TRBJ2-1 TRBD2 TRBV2 CASSVEREAYNEQFF TGTGCCAGCAGTGTGGAGCGGGAGGCATACAATGAGCAGTTCTTC
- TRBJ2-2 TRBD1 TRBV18 CASSPGQGSATGELFF TGTGCCAGCTCCCCAGGACAGGGGTCGGCCACCGGGGAGCTGTTTTTT
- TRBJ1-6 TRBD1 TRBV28 CASCPGTDNSPLHF TGTGCCAGCTGCCCCGGGACAGATAATTCACCCCTCCACTTT
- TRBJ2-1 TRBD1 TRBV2 CASRGQGANEQFF TGTGCCAGCAGGGGACAGGGGGCCAATGAGCAGTTCTTC
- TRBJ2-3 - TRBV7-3 CASSRGTAPSTDTQYF TGTGCCAGCAGCCGGGGGACAGCCCCTAGCACAGATACGCAGTATTTT
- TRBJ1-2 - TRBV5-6 CASSSQVSTNYGYTF TGTGCCAGCAGCTCTCAGGTTTCTACTAACTATGGCTACACCTTC
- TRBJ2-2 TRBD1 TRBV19 CASSILTGGWTGELFF TGTGCCAGTAGTATACTGACAGGGGGGTGGACCGGGGAGCTGTTTTTT